A single sample gave rise to the 4 T cell receptor beta chains below, sequenced in a study of radiation and T cells in renal cell carcinoma. Time point in this sample: baseline pretreatment blood. The treatment denotes: 15 Gy SBRT to primary tumor, nephrectomy 4 weeks later. Produced via immunoSEQ multiplex PCR; TCRdb's table is partial and in-frame only. The sample lists 94,000 or so clones, 82% occurring once. The sequencing here drew on blood, taken from a patient whose treatment included radiotherapy and nephrectomy. The receptors come from a man aged 55-75 years with renal cell carcinoma.

The CDR3, as DNA: TGCAGCGTTGAGGAGAACTATGGCTACACCTTC. This codes for CSVEENYGYTF. The chain has TRBV29-1 and TRBJ1-2, with D uncertain. The CDR3 is 11 amino acids. The V end lost 3 bases, the J end lost 2 bases, and 4 bases lay between the germline ends. Germline V CDR1 and CDR2: SQVTM, ANQGSEA.

CDR3 bases: TGTGCCAGCAGACCCTGGGGAGCGGGAAACTCCTACGAGCAGTACTTC. Protein product: CASRPWGAGNSYEQYF. This chain connects TRBV5-8 to TRBJ2-7, with TRBD2 identical over 7 bases. The trim removed 5 bases at V and 0 bases at J, leaving 11 bases unmatched. The CDR3 runs to 16 residues. Germline loops: CDR1 SGHTS, CDR2 YDEGEE.

The chain uses TRBV5-1 and TRBJ2-3; perhaps TRBD2 as D (6 bases). Germline CDR1 and CDR2: SGHRS and YFSETQ. This CDR3 is 14 amino acids long. Trimming took 0 bases from V and 5 from J, leaving 10 bases between them. The DNA of the CDR3 is TGCGCCAGCAGCTTGGAGGGGAGGCAAGATACGCAGTATTTT. Amino acid sequence: CASSLEGRQDTQYF.

This chain links TRBV9 with TRBJ2-7; 8 nucleotides line up with TRBD1. V dropped 3 bases and J dropped 7; count of bases not matched to a gene: 12. This CDR3 has 15 residues. Looked up from germline, CDR1 is SGDLS and CDR2 is YYNGEE. The CDR3 loop reads CASSAGGDYSREQYF. In nucleotides, the CDR3 is TGTGCCAGCAGCGCAGGGGGCGACTACTCTCGAGAGCAGTACTTC.